The 21 T cell receptor beta chains given below trace back to one sample, sequenced in a study of blood T cell repertoires in COVID-19. This table comes from immunoSEQ multiplex PCR, and its TCRdb copy is limited to in-frame clones, with some not included. Altogether around 180,000 clones are present, roughly 82% being singletons, with the ten largest covering more than 5%. What was sequenced was peripheral blood. Receptors were obtained from a woman between 25 and 40 years old with acute or convalescent COVID-19.

The chain links TRBV15 to TRBJ1-4; perhaps TRBD1 as D (6 bases). V lost 5 bases and J 7 bases, leaving 20 bases between the germline ends. This CDR3 contains 16 residues. Germline CDR1 reads LNHNV; CDR2 reads YYDKDF (reference sequence). CDR3 sequence reads: CATSEGTSPGTEKLFF. Here the CDR3 DNA reads TGTGCCACCAGCGAGGGGACATCCCCGGGAACTGAAAAACTGTTTTTT.

The rearrangement links TRBV27 to TRBJ2-3, with 8 bases that match TRBD1. The CDR3 covers 13 residues. The V and J ends lost 5 bases and 8 bases, in that order; junction bases with no gene match: 6. Germline-derived CDR1 and CDR2 are MNHEY and SMNVEV (reference sequence). CDR3 amino acids: CASSRRGLGTQYF. CDR3 DNA sequence: TGTGCCAGCAGTCGCAGGGGGCTGGGTACGCAGTATTTT.

This clone has only one observation. Other DNA variants within this sample encode the same CDR3. The J gene is TRBJ1-2, the V gene TRBV5-6; TRBD1 aligns across 7 bases. The CDR3 extends over 15 amino acids. CDR1 SGHDT and CDR2 YYEEEE come from the germline V gene. Losses at the gene ends were 4 bases for V and 2 bases for J; bases not matched to a gene: 8. The CDR3 loop is CASSPGDRVNYGYTF. CDR3 bases: TGTGCCAGCAGCCCGGGAGACAGGGTCAACTATGGCTACACCTTC.

V gene TRBV7-9 combines with J gene TRBJ1-5, with D possibly matching TRBD1 (5 bases). Trimming left V 3 bases short and J 2 bases short, with 8 bases between. Germline lookup yields CDR1 SEHNR and CDR2 FQNEAQ (reference sequence). This CDR3 contains 14 residues. The CDR3 nucleotides are TGTGCCAGCAGCTTGCAAGGGGGCAATCAGCCCCAGCATTTT. Amino acids: CASSLQGGNQPQHF.

The rearrangement joins TRBV27 to TRBJ2-2, with TRBD1 matching over 11 bases. With V trimmed by 2 bases and J by 4 bases, 3 bases remained unmatched. The CDR3 is 16 amino acids. Germline V gene lookup returns CDR1 MNHEY and CDR2 SMNVEV (reference sequence). CDR3 loop: CASSLGQGAVTGELFF. The CDR3 nucleotides read TGTGCCAGCAGTTTAGGACAGGGGGCCGTCACCGGGGAGCTGTTTTTT.

The rearrangement uses TRBV5-1 and TRBJ2-7; 9 bases are shared with TRBD1. The CDR3 loop spans 14 amino acids. Trimming cost V 4 bases and J 1 base; bases outside gene matches: 3. CDR1 is SGHRS and CDR2 is YFSETQ in the germline V gene. The CDR3 region is CASSAGTGSYEQYF. CDR3 DNA sequence: TGCGCCAGCAGCGCCGGGACAGGGTCCTACGAGCAGTACTTC.

The V gene is TRBV6-6, the J gene TRBJ1-2; no definite D call. The CDR3 loop spans 13 amino acids. Germline CDR1 and CDR2: MNHNY and SVGAGI (reference sequence). V was trimmed by 4 bases and J by 4 bases, leaving 10 bases between them. The CDR3 spells CASSLGTSYGYTF. The CDR3 DNA reads as TGTGCCAGCAGTTTGGGCACCTCCTATGGCTACACCTTC.

The chain combines TRBV29-1 with TRBJ1-1; TRBD1 matches 8 bases. This CDR3 is built from 13 residues. The trim removed 6 bases at V and 1 base at J, leaving 4 bases unmatched. Germline CDR1 reads SQVTM; CDR2 reads ANQGSEA. The CDR3 here is CSVRTGTNTEAFF. Here the CDR3 DNA reads TGCAGCGTCCGGACAGGGACGAACACTGAAGCTTTCTTT.

The gene calls are TRBV6-5 and TRBJ1-2; 7 nucleotides agree with TRBD1. The CDR3 runs to 13 residues. With 11 bases clipped from V and 3 bases from J, the junction kept 9 bases outside the gene matches. From germline, CDR1 is MNHEY and CDR2 SVGAGI. The DNA for the CDR3 is TGTGCCTGCTACCGACAGGGCTACTATGGCTACACCTTC. Its translation: CACYRQGYYGYTF.

The V call is TRBV25-1, the J call TRBJ1-1; possible D gene TRBD1, 5 bases. Between the trimmed V and J ends, which lost 1 base and 1 base, there was a span of 16 bases. The CDR3 spans 17 residues. CDR1 and CDR2 (germline): MGHDK, SYGVNS. The CDR3 here is CASSEWWGSPRNTEAFF. CDR3 sequence (DNA): TGTGCCAGCAGTGAATGGTGGGGCAGCCCGAGGAACACTGAAGCTTTCTTT.

The chain uses TRBV6-5 and TRBJ2-7; no clear D gene. Trimming removed 6 bases at V and 7 bases at J, with 10 bases between. Germline lookup yields CDR1 MNHEY and CDR2 SVGAGI. CDR3 length: 11 residues. CDR3 region: CASSNTQEQYF. In DNA, the CDR3 is TGTGCCAGCAGCAACACCCAAGAGCAGTACTTC.

The chain combines TRBV27 with TRBJ2-2, with 11 bases matching TRBD2. CDR3 length: 16 amino acids. In germline, CDR1 is MNHEY, CDR2 SMNVEV (reference sequence). V lost 5 bases, J lost 7 bases, and 9 bases stayed unmatched. The CDR3 nucleotides are TGTGCCAGCAGTGTAAGACTAGCGGGAAGTATCGGGGAGCTGTTTTTT. Residues: CASSVRLAGSIGELFF.

The rearrangement links TRBV5-1 to TRBJ2-1; D perhaps matches TRBD2 (5 bases). Trimming shortened V by 1 base and J by 0 bases, and 8 bases separated the two germline ends. CDR3 length: 15 residues. Germline V gives CDR1 SGHRS, CDR2 YFSETQ. As DNA, the CDR3 is TGCGCCAGCAGCTTGTTAGGGAGCTCCTACAATGAGCAGTTCTTC. Its translation is CASSLLGSSYNEQFF.

The genes are TRBV14 and TRBJ1-6, with D unresolved. This CDR3 is built from 15 residues. Trimming cost V 1 base and J 5 bases, with 9 bases left between them. The V gene's germline CDR1 is SGHDN and CDR2 FVKESK. Here the CDR3 DNA reads TGTGCCAGCAGCCAAGGGAGGACCGATAATTCACCCCTCCACTTT. Translation: CASSQGRTDNSPLHF.

V and J are TRBV5-1 and TRBJ1-1; unclear D gene. Germline V gene data show CDR1 as SGHRS and CDR2 as YFSETQ. CDR3 length: 13 residues. Trimming stripped 1 base from V and 11 bases from J, with 15 bases between. The CDR3 here is CASSLYEGSNAFF. The CDR3 nucleotides are TGCGCCAGCAGCTTGTATGAAGGGAGTAATGCTTTCTTT.

This clone has a single count. V usage is TRBV6-5 and J usage is TRBJ1-5, with 7 nucleotides matching TRBD1. J gave up 4 bases and V 6 bases, and 6 bases lay outside the gene matches. The germline V gene encodes CDR1 MNHEY and CDR2 SVGAGI. The CDR3 runs to 14 residues. The CDR3 nucleotides read TGTGCCAGCAGGTTGGGACAGCGGAATCAGCCCCAGCATTTT. Translating gives CASRLGQRNQPQHF.

This clone was counted once. CDR3 amino acids: CASSYPGRGAIEQYF. CDR3 sequence (DNA): TGTGCCAGCAGTTATCCGGGCAGGGGAGCGATCGAGCAGTACTTC. The rearrangement uses TRBV6-2 or TRBV6-3 and TRBJ2-7; the D gene is possibly TRBD1 (6 bases). V was trimmed by 3 bases and J by 6 bases, leaving 18 bases between them. This CDR3 comprises 15 residues. Germline CDR1 and CDR2: MNHEY and SVGEGT.

This clone was seen a single time. The chain employs TRBV5-4 and TRBJ2-7; TRBD2 agrees at 10 bases. V shed 1 base and J 5 bases; nucleotides not matched to a gene: 3. This CDR3 has 14 amino acids. Germline V CDR1 and CDR2: SGHNT, YYREEE (reference sequence). CDR3 coding DNA: TGTGCCAGCAGCTTGCCGGGACTAGCGAACGAGCAGTACTTC. As protein: CASSLPGLANEQYF.

V and J are TRBV6-1 and TRBJ2-1, with D maybe TRBD1 (5 bases). Germline V gene sequence: CDR1 MNHNS, CDR2 SASEGT. Trimming took off 2 bases at V and 9 bases at J, with 11 bases between the two ends. The CDR3 runs 13 residues. CDR3 bases: TGTGCCAGCAGTGAACAAGGGGTGCGTGAGCAGTTCTTC. It encodes CASSEQGVREQFF.

The chain employs TRBV28 and TRBJ2-7; TRBD2 aligns across 12 bases. This CDR3 has 17 amino acids. The germline CDR1 and CDR2 sequences are MDHEN and SYDVKM. Unmatched junction bases numbered 9, after V lost 1 base and J lost 5 bases. CDR3: CASSLFGLAGTQHEQYF. In nucleotides, the CDR3 is TGTGCCAGCAGTTTATTCGGACTAGCGGGAACTCAACACGAGCAGTACTTC.

This chain uses TRBV4-3 with TRBJ1-5; 7 nucleotides align to TRBD1. CDR3 length: 17 residues. Germline V gene lookup returns CDR1 LGHNA and CDR2 YSLEER. Trimming at V came to 5 bases and at J to 5 bases, leaving 15 bases not matched to a gene. The CDR3 nucleotides read TGCGCCAGCAGCAATTGGAATAGGGGGCGCGGCGATCAGCCCCAGCATTTT. It encodes CASSNWNRGRGDQPQHF.